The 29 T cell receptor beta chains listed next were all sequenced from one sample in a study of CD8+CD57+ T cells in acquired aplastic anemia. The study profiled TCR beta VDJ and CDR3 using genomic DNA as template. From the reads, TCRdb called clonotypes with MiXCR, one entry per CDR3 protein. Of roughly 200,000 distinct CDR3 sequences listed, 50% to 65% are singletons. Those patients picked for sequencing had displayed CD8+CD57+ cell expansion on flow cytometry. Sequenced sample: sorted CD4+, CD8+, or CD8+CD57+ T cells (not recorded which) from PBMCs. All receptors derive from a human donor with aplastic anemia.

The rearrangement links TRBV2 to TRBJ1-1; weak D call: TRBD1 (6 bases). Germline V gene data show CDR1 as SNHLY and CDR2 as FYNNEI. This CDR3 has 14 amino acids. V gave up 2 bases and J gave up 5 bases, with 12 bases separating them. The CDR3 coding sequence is TGTGCCAGCAGTGAACAGGGGCGCAGGACTGAAGCTTTCTTT. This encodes CASSEQGRRTEAFF.

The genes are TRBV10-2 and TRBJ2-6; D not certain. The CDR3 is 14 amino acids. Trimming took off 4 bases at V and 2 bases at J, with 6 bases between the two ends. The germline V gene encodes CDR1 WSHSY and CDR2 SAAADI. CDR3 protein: CASSAGPGANVLTF. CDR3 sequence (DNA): TGCGCCAGCAGTGCTGGGCCTGGGGCCAACGTCCTGACTTTC.

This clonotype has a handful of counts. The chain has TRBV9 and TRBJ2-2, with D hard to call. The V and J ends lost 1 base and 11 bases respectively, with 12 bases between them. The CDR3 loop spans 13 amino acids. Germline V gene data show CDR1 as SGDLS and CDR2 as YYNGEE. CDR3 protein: CASSVRDSGELFF. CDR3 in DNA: TGTGCCAGCAGCGTAAGAGATAGTGGAGAGCTGTTTTTT.

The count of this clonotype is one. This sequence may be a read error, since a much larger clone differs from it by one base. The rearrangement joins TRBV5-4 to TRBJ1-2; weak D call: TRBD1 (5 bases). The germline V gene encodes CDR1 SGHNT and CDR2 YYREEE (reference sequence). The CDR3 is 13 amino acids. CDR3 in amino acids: CAGSLRGNYGYTF. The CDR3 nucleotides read TGTGCCGGCAGCTTGAGGGGCAACTATGGCTACACCTTC.

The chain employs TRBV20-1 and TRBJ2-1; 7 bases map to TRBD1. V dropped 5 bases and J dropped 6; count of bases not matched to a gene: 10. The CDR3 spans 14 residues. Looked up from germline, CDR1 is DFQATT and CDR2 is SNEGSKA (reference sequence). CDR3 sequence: CSARPGQKPNEQFF. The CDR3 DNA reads TGCAGTGCTCGTCCGGGACAGAAACCCAATGAGCAGTTCTTC.

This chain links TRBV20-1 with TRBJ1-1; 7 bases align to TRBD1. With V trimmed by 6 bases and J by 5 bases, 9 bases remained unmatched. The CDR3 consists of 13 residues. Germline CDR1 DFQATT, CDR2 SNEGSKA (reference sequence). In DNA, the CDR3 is TGCAGTGCCAGACAGGGCCTGACTACTGAAGCTTTCTTT. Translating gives CSARQGLTTEAFF.

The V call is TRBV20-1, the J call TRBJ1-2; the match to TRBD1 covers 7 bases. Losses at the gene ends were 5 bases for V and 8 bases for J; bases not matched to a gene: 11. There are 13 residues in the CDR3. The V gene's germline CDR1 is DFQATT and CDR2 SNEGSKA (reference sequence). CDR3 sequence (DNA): TGCAGTGCTGGACGGACAGGCCCGGAAGGCTACACCTTC. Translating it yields CSAGRTGPEGYTF.

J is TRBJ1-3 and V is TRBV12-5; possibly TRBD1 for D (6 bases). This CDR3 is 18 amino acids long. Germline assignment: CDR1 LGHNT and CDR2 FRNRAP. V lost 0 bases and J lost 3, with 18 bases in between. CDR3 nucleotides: TGTGCTAGTGGTTTGGTACTCACAGGGACCGACGGTGGAAACACCATATATTTT. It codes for CASGLVLTGTDGGNTIYF.

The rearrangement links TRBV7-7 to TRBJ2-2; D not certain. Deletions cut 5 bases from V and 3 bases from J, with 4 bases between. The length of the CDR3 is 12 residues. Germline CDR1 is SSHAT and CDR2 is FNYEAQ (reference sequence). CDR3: CASSEYTGELFF. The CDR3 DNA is TGTGCCAGCAGCGAGTACACCGGGGAGCTGTTTTTT.

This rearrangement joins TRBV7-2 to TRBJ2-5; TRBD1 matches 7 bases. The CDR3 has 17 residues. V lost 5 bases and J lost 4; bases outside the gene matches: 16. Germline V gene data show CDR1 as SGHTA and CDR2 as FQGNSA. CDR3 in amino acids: CASSPFPRTGLGETQYF. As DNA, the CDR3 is TGTGCCAGCAGCCCCTTCCCCCGGACAGGCCTGGGAGAGACCCAGTACTTC.

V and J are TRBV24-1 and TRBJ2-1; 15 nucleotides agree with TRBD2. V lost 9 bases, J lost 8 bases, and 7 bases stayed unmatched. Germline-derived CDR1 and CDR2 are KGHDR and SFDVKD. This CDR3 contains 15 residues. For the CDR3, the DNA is TGTGCCACCGGCTCGGGGACTAGCGGGGGGTATGAGCAGTTCTTC. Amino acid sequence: CATGSGTSGGYEQFF.

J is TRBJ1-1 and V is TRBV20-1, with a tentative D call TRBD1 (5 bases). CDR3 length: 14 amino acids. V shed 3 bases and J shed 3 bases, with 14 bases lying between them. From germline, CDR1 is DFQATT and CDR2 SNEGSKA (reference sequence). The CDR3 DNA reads TGCAGTGCTAGGGGGGGGGAGAAGGACACTGAAGCTTTCTTT. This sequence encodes CSARGGEKDTEAFF.

CDR3 DNA sequence: TGCAGCGGGACCGATAGCAATCAGCCCCAGCATTTT. Translated, it gives CSGTDSNQPQHF. The chain couples TRBV20-1 to TRBJ1-5; D may be TRBD1 (5 bases). Germline-derived CDR1 and CDR2 are DFQATT and SNEGSKA (reference sequence). The CDR3 is made up of 12 amino acids.

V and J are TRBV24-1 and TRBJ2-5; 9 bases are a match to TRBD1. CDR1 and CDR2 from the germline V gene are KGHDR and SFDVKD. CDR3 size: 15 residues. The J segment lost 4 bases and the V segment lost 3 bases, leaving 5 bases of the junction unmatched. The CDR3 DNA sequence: TGTGCCACCAGTGATCCTACAGGGGGCACAGAGACCCAGTACTTC. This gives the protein CATSDPTGGTETQYF.

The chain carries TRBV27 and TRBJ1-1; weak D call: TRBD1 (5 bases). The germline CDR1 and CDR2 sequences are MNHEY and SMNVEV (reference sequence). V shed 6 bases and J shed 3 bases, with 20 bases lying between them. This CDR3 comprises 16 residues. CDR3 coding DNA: TGTGCCAGCAGATCACCCCGTATGAGAGGGGACACTGAAGCTTTCTTT. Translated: CASRSPRMRGDTEAFF.

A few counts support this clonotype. The CDR3, as DNA: TGTGCCACCCCGATTTTTGTAGGGACTAGCACCGGGGAGCTGTTTTTT. Translating gives CATPIFVGTSTGELFF. The V call is TRBV7-9, the J call TRBJ2-2, with TRBD2 identical over 8 bases. CDR1 is SEHNR and CDR2 is FQNEAQ in the germline V gene (reference sequence). The length of the CDR3 is 16 residues. V lost 10 bases, J lost 4 bases, and 14 bases stayed unmatched.

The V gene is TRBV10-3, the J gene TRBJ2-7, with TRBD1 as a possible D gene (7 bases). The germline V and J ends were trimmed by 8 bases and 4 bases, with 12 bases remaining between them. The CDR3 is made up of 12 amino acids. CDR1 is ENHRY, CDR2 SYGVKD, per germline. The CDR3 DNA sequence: TGTGCCATCCAGGCAGGGGGGTACGAGCAGTACTTC. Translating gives CAIQAGGYEQYF.

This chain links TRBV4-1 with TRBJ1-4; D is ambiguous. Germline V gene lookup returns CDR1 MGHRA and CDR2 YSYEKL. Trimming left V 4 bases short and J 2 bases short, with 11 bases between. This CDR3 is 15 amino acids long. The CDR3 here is CASSPVGGTNEKLFF. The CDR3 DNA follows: TGCGCCAGCAGCCCAGTGGGAGGGACTAATGAAAAACTGTTTTTT.

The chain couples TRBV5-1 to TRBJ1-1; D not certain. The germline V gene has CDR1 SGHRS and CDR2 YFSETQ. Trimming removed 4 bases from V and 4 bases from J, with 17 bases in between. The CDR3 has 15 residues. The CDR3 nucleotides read TGCGCCAGCAGCGGACGGACGGGTGTTGGCACTGAAGCTTTCTTT. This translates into CASSGRTGVGTEAFF. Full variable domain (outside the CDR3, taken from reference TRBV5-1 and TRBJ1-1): KAGVTQTPRYLIKTRGQQVTLSCSPISGHRSVSWYQQTPGQGLQFLFEYFSETQRNKGNFPGRFSGRQFSNSRSEMNVSTLELGDSALYLCASSGRTGVGTEAFFGQGTRLTVV.

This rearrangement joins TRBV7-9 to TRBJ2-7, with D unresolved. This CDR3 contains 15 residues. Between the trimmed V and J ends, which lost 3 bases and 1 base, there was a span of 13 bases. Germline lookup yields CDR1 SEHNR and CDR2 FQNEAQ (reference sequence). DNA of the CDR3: TGTGCCAGCAGCTTTCCGGCAGCACAGTCCTACGAGCAGTACTTC. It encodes CASSFPAAQSYEQYF. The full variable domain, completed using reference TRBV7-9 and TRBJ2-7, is DTGVSQNPRHKITKRGQNVTFRCDPISEHNRLYWYRQTLGQGPEFLTYFQNEAQLEKSRLLSDRFSAERPKGSFSTLEIQRTEQGDSAMYLCASSFPAAQSYEQYFGPGTRLTVT.

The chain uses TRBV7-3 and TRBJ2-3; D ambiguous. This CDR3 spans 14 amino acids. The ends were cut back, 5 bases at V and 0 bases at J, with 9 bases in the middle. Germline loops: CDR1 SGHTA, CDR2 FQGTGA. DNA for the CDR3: TGTGCCAGCAGCAACGGGCGTAGCACAGATACGCAGTATTTT. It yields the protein CASSNGRSTDTQYF.

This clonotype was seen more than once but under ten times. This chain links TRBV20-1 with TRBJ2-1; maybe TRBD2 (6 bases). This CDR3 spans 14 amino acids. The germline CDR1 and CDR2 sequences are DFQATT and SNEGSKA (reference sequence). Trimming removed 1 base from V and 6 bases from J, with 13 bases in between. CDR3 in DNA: TGCAGTGCTAGAGGTGCGGCGGGGCCCAATGAGCAGTTCTTC. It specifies CSARGAAGPNEQFF.

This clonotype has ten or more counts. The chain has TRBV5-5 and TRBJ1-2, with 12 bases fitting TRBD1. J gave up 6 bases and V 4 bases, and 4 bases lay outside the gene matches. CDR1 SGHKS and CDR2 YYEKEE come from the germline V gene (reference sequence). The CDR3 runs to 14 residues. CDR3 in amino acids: CASSGDRGRDGYTF. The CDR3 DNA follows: TGTGCCAGCAGCGGGGACAGGGGGCGCGATGGCTACACCTTC.

The CDR3 protein is CASSKRGLTQHF. The CDR3 DNA reads TGTGCCAGTAGTAAACGGGGGTTGACCCAGCATTTT. V is TRBV19 and J is TRBJ1-5; possible D gene TRBD1, 5 bases. The CDR3 covers 12 residues. The V end lost 4 bases, the J end lost 11 bases, and 12 bases lay between the germline ends. CDR1 and CDR2 from the germline V gene are LNHDA and SQIVND (reference sequence).

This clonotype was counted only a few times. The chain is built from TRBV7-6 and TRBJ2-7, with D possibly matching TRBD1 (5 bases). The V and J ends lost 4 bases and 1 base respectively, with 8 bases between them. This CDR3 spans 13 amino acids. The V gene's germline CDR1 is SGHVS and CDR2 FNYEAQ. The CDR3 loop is CASSSRQSYEQYF. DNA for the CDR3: TGTGCCAGCAGCTCCCGACAGTCCTACGAGCAGTACTTC.

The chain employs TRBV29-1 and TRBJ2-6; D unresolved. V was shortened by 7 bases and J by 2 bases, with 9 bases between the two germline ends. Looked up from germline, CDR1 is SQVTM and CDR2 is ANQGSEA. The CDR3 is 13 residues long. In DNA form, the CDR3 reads TGCAGCGCCCTGAACACTGGGGCCAACGTCCTGACTTTC. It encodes CSALNTGANVLTF.

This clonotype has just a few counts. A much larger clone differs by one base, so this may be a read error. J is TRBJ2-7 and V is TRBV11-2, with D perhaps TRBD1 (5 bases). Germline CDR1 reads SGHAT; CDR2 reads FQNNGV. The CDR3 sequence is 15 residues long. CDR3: CASSLEPGASCEQYF. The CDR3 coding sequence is TGTGCCAGCAGCTTAGAGCCTGGGGCCTCCTGCGAGCAGTACTTC.

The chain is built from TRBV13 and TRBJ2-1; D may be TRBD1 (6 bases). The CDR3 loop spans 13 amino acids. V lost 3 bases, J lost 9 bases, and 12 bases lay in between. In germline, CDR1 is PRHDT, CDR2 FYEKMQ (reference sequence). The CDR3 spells CASSFTGLVEQFF. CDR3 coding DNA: TGTGCCAGCAGCTTTACAGGGTTGGTTGAGCAGTTCTTC.

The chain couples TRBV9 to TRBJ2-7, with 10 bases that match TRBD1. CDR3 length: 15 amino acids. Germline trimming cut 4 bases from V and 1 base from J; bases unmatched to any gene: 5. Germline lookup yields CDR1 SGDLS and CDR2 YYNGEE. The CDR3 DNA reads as TGTGCCAGCAGCCCATTGGGACAGGGGTCCTACGAGCAGTACTTC. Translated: CASSPLGQGSYEQYF. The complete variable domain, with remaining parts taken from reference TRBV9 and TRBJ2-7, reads DSGVTQTPKHLITATGQRVTLRCSPRSGDLSVYWYQQSLDQGLQFLIQYYNGEERAKGNILERFSAQQFPDLHSELNLSSLELGDSALYFCASSPLGQGSYEQYFGPGTRLTVT.